This TCR beta chain was profiled in a study of blood T cells in healthy people across ages. Study-wide points: Roughly linear age-related decline in beta diversity appeared, significant by age about 40.

A second about 7 to 11 cycle PCR used barcoded and J-beta primers. TCRdb used MiXCR to reprocess the 5' RACE reads, holding one entry per CDR3 protein. The data contain roughly 1,000,000 distinct CDR3 sequences, 20% to 25% of them singletons. Germline-derived CDR1 and CDR2 are SGHAT and FQNNGV. V was clipped by 6 bases and J by 0 bases, with 15 bases between them. The CDR3 runs 16 residues. Remarks on this clonotype: Its target is unknown.

The same data also contributed to another study, on T cells of mothers and their children.

This TCR was sampled from a girl aged 2 to 9 in good health. The sequenced material came from blood. The V call is TRBV11-2, the J call TRBJ1-3; possibly TRBD1 for D (5 bases). This chain's CDR3 is CASSRRDGYSGNTIYF. In nucleotides, the CDR3 is TGTGCCAGCAGTCGACGGGACGGCTACTCTGGAAACACCATATATTTT.